This TCR beta chain was sequenced during a study of T cells in Graves' hyperthyroidism and ophthalmopathy. TCR beta CDR3 sequences were amplified from RNA transcripts. The HTBI primer set served for first-round RT-PCR of the TCR CDR3. TCRdb re-analysed the multiplex PCR reads in MiXCR, keeping a single row per CDR3 protein. The table has hundreds of thousands of distinct CDR3 sequences, 16% seen once; the top ten hold over 3.5%. This CDR3 is 15 amino acids long. The germline V gene encodes CDR1 MNHNS and CDR2 SASEGT. V was pared by 3 bases and J by 0 bases, with 6 bases between. Sequencing input: blood. The clonotype was recovered from a woman aged 25 to 39 with Graves' hyperthyroidism. The rearrangement links TRBV6-1 to TRBJ2-6; D is unresolved. DNA for the CDR3: TGTGCCAGCAGTGAGGGGTACTCTGGGGCCAACGTCCTGACTTTC. Translated: CASSEGYSGANVLTF.